Reported below is one T cell receptor beta chain. Its recognized antigen is unknown. There are no base qualities to consult, and no much larger clone falls within one base. The sample originates from a study of shared clonotypes between healthy human individuals (dated by TCRdb to the early 2020s). Describing the broader study: The cohort comprised a couple of women and a few men aged 18 to 49 years. To increase sequencing depth and limit assay-specific biases, TCR repertoire library preparation and sequencing were carried out by different laboratories using diverse techniques. The study deeply sequenced blood TCR repertoires of several healthy adults to estimate repertoire size and the extent of clonotype sharing between individuals. Each donor's leukapheresis produced roughly between roughly 0.85 and 10 billion PBMCs. For each donor, CD4 naive and CD4 memory were each given three plates, CD8 naive was given two plates, and CD8 memory was given one plate. What the research found in general, with its limitations: When several donors were compared, the shared fraction of clonotypes was 5% to 6.5% for naive CD4, about 4% for naive CD8, 2% to 2.5% for memory CD4, and around 0.37% for memory CD8. Compared with non-shared clonotypes, clonotypes shared by all four sorted-subset donors had higher generation probabilities. Incomplete sequencing was indicated by rarefaction of sorted-subset datasets, despite the large sequencing depth. Naive subsets generally had larger estimated clonotype richness than memory subsets. Only blood was sampled, and tissue TCR repertoires likely differ from those in blood. The small number of donors limited the genetic and exposure-history diversity represented. Based on pairwise subsampling, the degree of clonotype sharing among donors was expected to be affected by sequencing depth.

TCR CDR3 regions were amplified from genomic DNA by multiplex PCR using the deep immunoSEQ assay. Genomic DNA extracted from each cell subset was distributed evenly over all wells of several immunoSEQ 96-well plates, and each plate served as one replicate. For sorted subsets, each replicate PCR was loaded with 150 to 250 ng genomic DNA, equivalent to about 33,000 T cell genomes. The purified libraries were quantified using a Qubit 3.0 fluorometer, sized with a Bioanalyzer 2100, and then quantified again using the KAPA Library Quantification kit. Every immunoSEQ 96-well plate was sequenced on a dedicated single-read 150-cycle Illumina NextSeq 550 flow cell. The original pipeline was this. Because only junctional sequences without quality scores were contained in the immunoSEQ output, filtering matching that applied to full-length reads could not be performed. To assign V/J genes and CDR3, sequences were annotated using PyIR, a Python wrapper for IgBLAST v1.9, with IMGT germline references. Any read was removed if the V/J assignment was weak (E-value above 1e-6), the CDR3 was missing, or the read contained stop codons, out-of-frame junctions, or ambiguous translated residues. V3J clonotypes were defined by identical inferred V gene, J gene, and CDR3 amino acid sequence. The percentage overlap between two repertoires was calculated by dividing the number of shared unique clonotypes by the size of the smaller repertoire. RTK rarefaction, the Chao1 estimator, and Recon v2.1 estimates of unobserved clonotypes were used to assess repertoire richness. Generation probabilities were computed with OLGA for all TCRbeta clonotypes obtained by the gDNA method from a few donors. TCRdb limited this immuneACCESS table to in-frame rearrangements with V and J called. A share of clones is missing; checked studies link under half to unresolved V genes, and the rest is unexplained. V and J calls and clone size come straight from that table; D and trimming were deduced from the DNA. The sample profile shows about a million clones; around 77% of them were found once. Of the sample, roughly 0.9% is held by the ten largest clones.

The donors were healthy, HIV-negative adults who had no recently reported acute infections or vaccinations. Only Caucasian adults living in Nashville, Tennessee, USA were represented among the donors. CD4+ T cells were enriched through magnetic negative selection, after which naive cells were positively selected on CD45RA and the remaining negative fraction served as the memory subset. Blood was collected by leukapheresis, and PBMCs were isolated by Ficoll-Histopaque density gradient centrifugation and then cryopreserved in liquid nitrogen vapor phase. Analytical flow cytometry was used to check the purity and quantity of each magnetically sorted T cell population. Genomic DNA was isolated from every sorted fraction and measured by UV absorbance on a Nanodrop 2000c. The CDR1 and CDR2 encoded by the germline V gene are SGHVS and FQNEAQ. The CDR3 spans 16 residues, from the cysteine through the phenylalanine. Of the read, only the CDR3 DNA is kept; its 48 bases are in frame from base 1. Compared with germline, V lacks 4 bases and J lacks 1 base; bases without a gene match: 7.

This receptor was obtained from a man aged 18 to 30 in good health. Some clones in this sample may be carry-over from other donors' samples. The chain is assembled from TRBV7-8 and TRBJ2-1; TRBD2 matches 7 bases in the middle. Sequencing input: memory CD4+ T cells from PBMCs. Read against the paper, the sample's cell subset or site label means: CD45RA-negative fraction. Read as DNA, the sequence is TGTGCCAGCAGCTGGGGCGGGAGTAGGTCCTACAATGAGCAGTTCTTC. The resulting protein is CASSWGGSRSYNEQFF.